This T cell receptor beta chain originates from a study of T cells in Graves' hyperthyroidism and ophthalmopathy. Study conclusions and caveats: In the analysis, a 13 V-J model separated ophthalmopathy from stable hyperthyroidism.

Using RNA transcripts as the source, TCR beta CDR3 regions were amplified. TCR CDR3 underwent first-round RT-PCR with the HTBI primer set. One entry per CDR3 protein results from TCRdb running MiXCR on the multiplex PCR reads. The data contain around 500,000 distinct CDR3 sequences, about 15% of them singletons. This clonotype occurred a few times. The antigen is undetermined. At one end, the junction sequence differs from germline, possibly due to a read error. No progression to ophthalmopathy during 18 months of follow-up defined stable disease. The patients, who ranged from 18 to 65 in age, presented with newly diagnosed hyperthyroidism lasting under 2 months. In germline, CDR1 is LNHDA, CDR2 SQIVND (reference sequence). This CDR3 comprises 11 residues.

Sequences were obtained from blood. This receptor was taken from a woman aged 18 to 35 with Graves' hyperthyroidism. The chain couples TRBV19 to TRBJ2-5; no firm D call. The CDR3 loop reads CAGSIRETQYF. As DNA, the CDR3 is TGTGCCGGTAGTATCAGAGAGACCCAGTACTTC.